A selection of T cell receptor beta chains follows, all from one sample in a study of CD8 T cells in ankylosing spondylitis. One entry per CDR3 protein results from TCRdb running MiXCR on the 5' RACE reads. This sample has more than 300,000 distinct CDR3 sequences, with more than 9% found just once. The sequencing sample was made of blood, either unsorted or a sorted T cell fraction (not recorded which). These receptors all stem from a female donor with ankylosing spondylitis or in good health (not recorded which). CDR3s include the opening cysteine and the closing phenylalanine or tryptophan. A D gene is named only where the DNA matches it firmly. Clone size appears in some rows only: once, few, many, or a class for an expanded clone.

J	size	V	D	DNA	CDR3
TRBJ2-3	many	TRBV20-1	TRBD2	TGCAGTGCTAGGCGATCTAGCGGGAAGGCAGATACGCAGTATTTT	CSARRSSGKADTQYF
TRBJ2-7	many	TRBV7-9	TRBD2	TGTGCCAGCAGCCCTACAGGGACTAGCGGGTACGAGCAGTACTTC	CASSPTGTSGYEQYF
TRBJ2-2	many	TRBV4-2	NA	TGTGCCAGCAGCCAAGACAGCACCGGGGAGCTGTTTTTT	CASSQDSTGELFF
TRBJ1-2	many	TRBV11-1	TRBD1	TGTGCCAGCAGCGAAGACAGGGCAGTCGGCTACACCTTC	CASSEDRAVGYTF
TRBJ2-3	many	TRBV20-1	NA	TGCAGTGCTAGAGTAGGGAGTTTGGCTAGCAGCACAGATACGCAGTATTTT	CSARVGSLASSTDTQYF
TRBJ1-6	many	TRBV27	NA	TGTGCCAGCAGTTCCTGGGACAAAGGTTCACCCCTCCACTTT	CASSSWDKGSPLHF
TRBJ2-1	many	TRBV3-1	TRBD2	TGTGCCAGCAGCCAATCCCCCGGGACTAGCGGAAACAATGAGCAGTTCTTC	CASSQSPGTSGNNEQFF
TRBJ2-2	NA	TRBV10-3	NA	TGTGCCATCAGTGAGGGGTCGGACAGGAACACCGGGGAGCTGTTTTTT	CAISEGSDRNTGELFF
TRBJ1-1	NA	TRBV5-1	NA	TGCGCCAGCAGCTCCTACAGTAGGACTGAAGCTTTCTTT	CASSSYSRTEAFF
TRBJ2-3	many	TRBV20-1	NA	TGCAGTGCTAGAGGGAGGCAGGGCTTCACAGATACGCAGTATTTT	CSARGRQGFTDTQYF
TRBJ1-4	NA	TRBV5-1	NA	TGCGCCAGCAGCTTACAGAGTACGAATGAAAAACTGTTTTTT	CASSLQSTNEKLFF
TRBJ2-2	many	TRBV12-3/TRBV12-4	NA	TGTGCCACCTCAGGGTACACCGGGGAGCTGTTTTTT	CATSGYTGELFF
TRBJ2-2	NA	TRBV5-1	NA	TGCGCCAGCAGCTCACCGGCGGGATCCCTCACCGGGGAGCTGTTTTTT	CASSSPAGSLTGELFF
TRBJ1-1	once	TRBV7-6	NA	TGTGCCAGCAGCTTAGGATCAGCTACCATCATGAACACTGAAGCTTTCTTT	CASSLGSATIMNTEAFF
TRBJ2-1	NA	TRBV10-3	TRBD2	TGTGCCATCACCAGGACTAGCGGGGGGCGAGAGCAGTTCTTC	CAITRTSGGREQFF
TRBJ1-2	many	TRBV25-1	NA	TGTGCCAGCAGACGAGGGGCGGACTATGGCTACACCTTC	CASRRGADYGYTF
TRBJ2-1	many	TRBV24-1	NA	TGTGCCACCAGTGTAGGGACAATATACAATGAGCAGTTCTTC	CATSVGTIYNEQFF
TRBJ2-3	many	TRBV28	NA	TGTGCCACCGCGGGAAGCACAGATACGCAGTATTTT	CATAGSTDTQYF
TRBJ1-2	many	TRBV5-6	NA	TGTGCCAGCAGCTTGTATCAGACGGAGTATGCCTATGGCTACACCTTC	CASSLYQTEYAYGYTF
TRBJ1-4	many	TRBV5-1	TRBD1	TGCGCCAGCAGCGCGATCGGGACAGGGGGAGGCGAAAAACTGTTTTTT	CASSAIGTGGGEKLFF
TRBJ2-6	NA	TRBV18	NA	TGTGCCAGCTCACCACAGGGTTCAGGGGCCAACGTCCTGACTTTC	CASSPQGSGANVLTF
TRBJ2-1	NA	TRBV3-1	NA	TGTGCCAGCAGCCAAGTTCCGTTAGAGCAGTTCTTC	CASSQVPLEQFF
TRBJ2-1	few	TRBV2	TRBD2	TGTGCCAGCAGTCCCCCGGGACTAGCGTATCATAATGAGCAGTTCTTC	CASSPPGLAYHNEQFF
TRBJ2-1	NA	TRBV27	NA	TGTGCCAGCATTCTGAGGGCCGGATACAATGAGCAGTTCTTC	CASILRAGYNEQFF